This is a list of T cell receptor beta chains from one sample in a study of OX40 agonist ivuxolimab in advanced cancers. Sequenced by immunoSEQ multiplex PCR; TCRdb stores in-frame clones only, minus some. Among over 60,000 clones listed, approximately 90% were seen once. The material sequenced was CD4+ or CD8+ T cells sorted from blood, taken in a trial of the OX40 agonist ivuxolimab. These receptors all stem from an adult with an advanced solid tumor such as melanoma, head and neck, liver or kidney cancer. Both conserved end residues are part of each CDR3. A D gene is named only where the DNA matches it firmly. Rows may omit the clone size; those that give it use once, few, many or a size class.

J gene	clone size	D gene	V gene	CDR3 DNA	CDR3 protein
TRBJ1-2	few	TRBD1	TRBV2	TGTGCCAGCGGGACAGGGGGCGACTATGGCTACACCTTC	CASGTGGDYGYTF
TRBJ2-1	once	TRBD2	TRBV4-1	TGCGCCAGCAGCCAAGAAGTCTTGGCTAGCGGGATCCACAATGAGCAGTTCTTC	CASSQEVLASGIHNEQFF
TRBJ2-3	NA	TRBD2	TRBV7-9	TGTGCCAGCAGCTTAACAAGCGGGACCACAGATACGCAGTATTTT	CASSLTSGTTDTQYF
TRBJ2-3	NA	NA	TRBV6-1	TGTGCCAGCAGGGGCGGGTTTAGCACAGATACGCAGTATTTT	CASRGGFSTDTQYF
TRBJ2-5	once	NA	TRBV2	TGTGCCAGCAGTGCGGACGGGGAGACCCAGTACTTC	CASSADGETQYF
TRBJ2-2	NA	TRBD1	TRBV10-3	TGTGCCATCAGTACCGGGACAGGGGGCACCGGGGAGCTGTTTTTT	CAISTGTGGTGELFF
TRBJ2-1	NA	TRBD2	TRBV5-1	TGCGCCAGCAGCTTGTCAGGGTCTTCGGGACTAGCGGACTACAATGAGCAGTTCTTC	CASSLSGSSGLADYNEQFF
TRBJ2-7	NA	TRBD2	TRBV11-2	TGTGCCAGCACCCCCCCCGGACTAGCGGGAGTCGACGAGCAGTACTTC	CASTPPGLAGVDEQYF
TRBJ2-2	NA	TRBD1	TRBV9	TGTGCCAGCAGCCCTGGACAGGGGGCGAACACCGGGGAGCTGTTTTTT	CASSPGQGANTGELFF
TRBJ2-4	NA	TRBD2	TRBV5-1	TGCGCCAGCAGCCCGGGACTAGCGCTAGCCAAAAACATTCAGTACTTC	CASSPGLALAKNIQYF
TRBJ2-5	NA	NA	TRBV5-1	TGCGCCAGCAGCTGGGGAAGGGGTCGACAAGAGACCCAGTACTTC	CASSWGRGRQETQYF
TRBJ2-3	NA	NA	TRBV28	TGTGCCAGCAGTTTGCGACCTCGCGTAGATACGCAGTATTTT	CASSLRPRVDTQYF
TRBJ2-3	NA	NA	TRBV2	TGTGCCAGCAGTGACCGGTTTTCCACAGATACGCAGTATTTT	CASSDRFSTDTQYF
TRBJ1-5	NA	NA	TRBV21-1	TGTGCCAGCAGCTGCTCCAATCAGCCCCAGCATTTT	CASSCSNQPQHF
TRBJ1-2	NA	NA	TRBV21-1	TGTGCCAGCAGCCTAAGAAACGCGACAGGAAACTATGGCTACACCTTC	CASSLRNATGNYGYTF
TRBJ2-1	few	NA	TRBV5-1	TGCGCCAGCAGCTCCCCAGGGGACAATGAGCAGTTCTTC	CASSSPGDNEQFF
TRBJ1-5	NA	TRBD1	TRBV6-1	TGTGCCAGCAGTGAAGGGGTAGGGGGCAGCAATCAGCCCCAGCATTTT	CASSEGVGGSNQPQHF
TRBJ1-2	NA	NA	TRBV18	TGTGCCAGCTCGCCCGGTGGTCATGGCTACACCTTC	CASSPGGHGYTF
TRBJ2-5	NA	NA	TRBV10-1	TGCGCCAGCAGTCCCGGGACTGACATTCAAGAGACCCAGTACTTC	CASSPGTDIQETQYF
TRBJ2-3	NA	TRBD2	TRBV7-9	TGTGCCAGCAGCCCTTCCGGGGGGAGGGTCAGCACAGATACGCAGTATTTT	CASSPSGGRVSTDTQYF
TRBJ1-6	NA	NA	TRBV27	TGTGCCAGCAGCACAACCAGGAATTCACCCCTCCACTTT	CASSTTRNSPLHF
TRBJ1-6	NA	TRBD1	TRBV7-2	TGTGCCAGCTCAGGCGAAACAGGGGGGTATTCACCCCTCCACTTT	CASSGETGGYSPLHF
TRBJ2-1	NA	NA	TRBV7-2	TGTGCCAGCAGCTTAGAGGGCGGGTCCTCCTACAATGAGCAGTTCTTC	CASSLEGGSSYNEQFF
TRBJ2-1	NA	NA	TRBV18	TGTGCCAGCTCACCACGAAACAGCCCGAGCTCCTACAATGAGCAGTTCTTC	CASSPRNSPSSYNEQFF
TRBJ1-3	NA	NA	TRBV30	TGTGCCTGGAGTGTACTTAGTGCGGACACCATATATTTT	CAWSVLSADTIYF
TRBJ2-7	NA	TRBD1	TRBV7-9	TGTGCCAGCAGCTTAATAAACAGGGGACAATCCTACGAGCAGTACTTC	CASSLINRGQSYEQYF
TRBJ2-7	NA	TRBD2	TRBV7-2	TGTGCCAGCAGCTCTAGCGGGGGGGCCCACGAGCAGTACTTC	CASSSSGGAHEQYF
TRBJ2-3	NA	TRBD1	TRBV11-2	TGTGCCAGCAGCTTTCCACAGGGGGAGGCGGATACGCAGTATTTT	CASSFPQGEADTQYF
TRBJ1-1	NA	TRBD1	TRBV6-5	TGTGCCAGCAGTTCCTTCCAGGGGGCGACTGAAGCTTTCTTT	CASSSFQGATEAFF
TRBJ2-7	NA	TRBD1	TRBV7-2	TGTGCCAGCAGCTTAGAGGGGGGACAGGGTACTTGGTACGAGCAGTACTTC	CASSLEGGQGTWYEQYF
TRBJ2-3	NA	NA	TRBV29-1	TGCAGCGTTGAAGATAGGGGTAGCACAGATACGCAGTATTTT	CSVEDRGSTDTQYF
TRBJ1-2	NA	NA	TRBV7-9	TGTGCCAGCAGCTTAGGCCCAGATAACTATGGCTACACCTTC	CASSLGPDNYGYTF
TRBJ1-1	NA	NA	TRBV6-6	TGTGCCAGCAGTTACTCAAAGGGTTATGAAGCTTTCTTT	CASSYSKGYEAFF
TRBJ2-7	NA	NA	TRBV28	TGTGCCAGCACTGACCGGGACGAGCAGTACTTC	CASTDRDEQYF
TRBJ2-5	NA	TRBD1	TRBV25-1	TGTGCCAGCAGTGCCCCCGGGACAGGGGGCCACGAGACCCAGTACTTC	CASSAPGTGGHETQYF
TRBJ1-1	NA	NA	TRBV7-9	TGTGCCAGCAGCTTAGGAGGGCGCGTGGCTGAAGCTTTCTTT	CASSLGGRVAEAFF
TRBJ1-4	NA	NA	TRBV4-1	TGCGCCAGCAGCCAAGAGGGACTACAGCCCGAAAAACTGTTTTTT	CASSQEGLQPEKLFF
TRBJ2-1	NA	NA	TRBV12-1	TGTGCCAGCAGCCAACAGGGTGTCGCCTACAATGAGCAGTTCTTC	CASSQQGVAYNEQFF
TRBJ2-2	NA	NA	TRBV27	TGTGCCAGCAGCCTGGACCCTAAGGGCACCGGGGAGCTGTTTTTT	CASSLDPKGTGELFF
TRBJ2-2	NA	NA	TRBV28	TGTGCCAGCAGTTTGGTTACAGTCGCTTTGGGGGAGCTGTTTTTT	CASSLVTVALGELFF
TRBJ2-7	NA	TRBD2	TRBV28	TGTGCCAGCAGTTCCCCGTCGGGGGGGCTGTACGAGCAGTACTTC	CASSSPSGGLYEQYF
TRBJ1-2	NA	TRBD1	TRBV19	TGTGCCAGTAGTACCTCCGGGACAGCCAACTATGGCTACACCTTC	CASSTSGTANYGYTF
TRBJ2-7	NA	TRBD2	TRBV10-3	TGTGCCATCAGTTTATTAAGGACTAGCGACTCCTACGAGCAGTACTTC	CAISLLRTSDSYEQYF
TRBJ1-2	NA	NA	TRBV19	TGTGCCAGTAGTATTCAGAGACAAACGGAGGGCTACACCTTC	CASSIQRQTEGYTF
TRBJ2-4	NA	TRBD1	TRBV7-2	TGTGCCAGCAGCCGAAGGGGGCTGTTGGCCAAAAACATTCAGTACTTC	CASSRRGLLAKNIQYF
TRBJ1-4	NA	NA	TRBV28	TGTGCCAGCAGTCCGGACACTTTTGAAAAACTGTTTTTT	CASSPDTFEKLFF
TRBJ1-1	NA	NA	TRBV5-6	TGTGCCAGCAGCTTAGGGGTACCTATTCAGGGGACTGAAGCTTTCTTT	CASSLGVPIQGTEAFF
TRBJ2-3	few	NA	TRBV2	TGTGCCAGCAGTGAAGAGGGGGGCACAGATACGCAGTATTTT	CASSEEGGTDTQYF
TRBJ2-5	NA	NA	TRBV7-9	TGTGCCAGCAGCTTAGGGCTTGGGGGTTTCCAAGAGACCCAGTACTTC	CASSLGLGGFQETQYF
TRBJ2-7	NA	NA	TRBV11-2	TGTGCCAGCAGCTTAGCGTTGAGCTCAGGTGGAGGGGACGAGCAGTACTTC	CASSLALSSGGGDEQYF
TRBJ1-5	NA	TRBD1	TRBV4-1	TGCGCCAGCAGCCAAGATATAGGGACAGGGAGAGCCCCCCAGCATTTT	CASSQDIGTGRAPQHF
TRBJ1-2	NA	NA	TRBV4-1	TGCGCCAGCAGCCAAGACAGGGCAGTTGGTAACTATGGCTACACCTTC	CASSQDRAVGNYGYTF
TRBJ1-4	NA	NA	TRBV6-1	TGTGCCAGCAGTGAAGCGGGGCGTGCGGCAGGGCGTGAAAAACTGTTTTTT	CASSEAGRAAGREKLFF
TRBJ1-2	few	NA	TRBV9	TGTGCCAGCAGCGTAGATGGGACAACTAACTATGGCTACACCTTC	CASSVDGTTNYGYTF